This T cell receptor (beta chain) derives from a study of tumor-infiltrating lymphocytes in primary liver carcinoma. About the research overall: Each sample had roughly 3.5 to 7.5 million productive TCRbeta reads regardless of tissue type. Study results and limitations: Tumors had a top-250-clone fraction that was significantly higher than blood (p = 0.039).

For each extraction, RNA and DNA were obtained together from around 20-30 mg of unsorted bulk tissue. Donors were untreated and chronically infected with HBV. This clonotype has just a few counts. The antigen remains unidentified. A single base separates this from a much larger clone, so it may be a read error. TCR beta cDNA was prepared out of around 460 ng total RNA by means of a constant-region primer. ARM-PCR, slightly modified, supplied the TCR beta libraries through three nested multiplex PCR rounds. TCRdb analysed the multiplex PCR reads with MiXCR anew, one entry per CDR3 protein. The profile shows around 190,000 distinct CDR3 sequences, about 85% of them singletons. Specimen: tumor tissue from primary liver carcinoma. This TCR was recovered from a man aged 35 to 55 with primary liver carcinoma and hepatitis B virus infection.

In DNA, the CDR3 is TGTGCCAGCAGTATTCAGGGGCTAGCGGGAGGCAATGAGCAGTTCTTC. This sequence encodes CASSIQGLAGGNEQFF. The V call is TRBV6-1, the J call TRBJ2-1, with 11 positions matching TRBD2. V lost 5 bases to trimming and J lost 6 bases; unmatched junction nucleotides: 9. This CDR3 has 16 residues. Germline CDR1 MNHNS, CDR2 SASEGT.